This T cell receptor (beta chain) emerged from a study of blood T cell repertoires in COVID-19. Study details: Nucleic acid was either cDNA or gDNA, and it came from T cells, B-cell-depleted T cells, or PBMCs.

The CDR3 runs to 16 residues. Those enrolled, adults aged about 18 to 89 years, came from 20 to 25 US areas. Data came from immunoSEQ multiplex PCR; TCRdb stores just in-frame clones and leaves some out. The sample contains hundreds of thousands of clones, approximately 88% of which appear only once. Sequenced material: PBMCs or T cells enriched from blood (not recorded which). This clonotype originated in a woman aged 18 to 35 who had recovered from COVID-19. The chain carries TRBV12-2 and TRBJ1-5; TRBD1, the D gene given by the table, was not confirmed from the DNA. TRBV12-2 is termed a pseudogene. CDR3 nucleotides: TGTGCAAGTCGCTTAGATGATAACAGTCGTAGGCAGCCCCAGCATTTT. Translating it yields CASRLDDNSRRQPQHF.